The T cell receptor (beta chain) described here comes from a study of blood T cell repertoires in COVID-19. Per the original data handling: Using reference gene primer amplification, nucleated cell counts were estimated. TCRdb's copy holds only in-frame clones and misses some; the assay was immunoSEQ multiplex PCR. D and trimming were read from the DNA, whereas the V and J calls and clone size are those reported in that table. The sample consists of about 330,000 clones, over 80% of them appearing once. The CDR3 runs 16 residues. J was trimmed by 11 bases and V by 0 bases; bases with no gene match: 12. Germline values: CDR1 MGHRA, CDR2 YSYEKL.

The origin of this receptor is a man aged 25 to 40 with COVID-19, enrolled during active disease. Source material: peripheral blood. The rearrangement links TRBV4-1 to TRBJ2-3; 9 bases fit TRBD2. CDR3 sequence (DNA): TGCGCCAGCAGCCAAGACGATCTAGCGGGGTTTCGTGGGCAGTATTTT. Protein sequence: CASSQDDLAGFRGQYF.